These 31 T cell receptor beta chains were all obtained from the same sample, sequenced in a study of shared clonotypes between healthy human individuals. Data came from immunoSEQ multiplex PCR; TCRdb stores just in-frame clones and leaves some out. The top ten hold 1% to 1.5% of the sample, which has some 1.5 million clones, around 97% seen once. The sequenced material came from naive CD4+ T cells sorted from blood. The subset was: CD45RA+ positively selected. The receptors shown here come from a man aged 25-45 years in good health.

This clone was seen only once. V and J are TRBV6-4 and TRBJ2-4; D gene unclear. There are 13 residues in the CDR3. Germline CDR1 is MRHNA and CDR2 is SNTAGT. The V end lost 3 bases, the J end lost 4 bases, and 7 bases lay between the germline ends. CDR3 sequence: CASSETQKNIQYF. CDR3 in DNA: TGTGCCAGCAGTGAGACACAAAAAAACATTCAGTACTTC.

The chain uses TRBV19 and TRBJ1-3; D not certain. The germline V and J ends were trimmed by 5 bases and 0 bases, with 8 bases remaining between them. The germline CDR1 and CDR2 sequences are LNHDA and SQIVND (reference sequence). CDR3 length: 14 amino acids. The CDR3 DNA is TGTGCCAGTAGTCGGCCGCACTCTGGAAACACCATATATTTT. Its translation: CASSRPHSGNTIYF.

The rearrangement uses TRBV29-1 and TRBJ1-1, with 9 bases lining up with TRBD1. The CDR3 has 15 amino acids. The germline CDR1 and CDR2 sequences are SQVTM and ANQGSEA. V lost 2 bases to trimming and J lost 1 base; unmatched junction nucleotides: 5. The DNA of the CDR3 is TGCAGCGTTGAAACGGGACAGGGAAAGAACACTGAAGCTTTCTTT. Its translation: CSVETGQGKNTEAFF.

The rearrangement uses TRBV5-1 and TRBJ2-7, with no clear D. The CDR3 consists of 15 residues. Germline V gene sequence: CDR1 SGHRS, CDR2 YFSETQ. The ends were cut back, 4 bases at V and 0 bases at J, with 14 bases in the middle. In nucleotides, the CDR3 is TGCGCCAGCAGCCTGACCACCCCCTACTCCTACGAGCAGTACTTC. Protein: CASSLTTPYSYEQYF.

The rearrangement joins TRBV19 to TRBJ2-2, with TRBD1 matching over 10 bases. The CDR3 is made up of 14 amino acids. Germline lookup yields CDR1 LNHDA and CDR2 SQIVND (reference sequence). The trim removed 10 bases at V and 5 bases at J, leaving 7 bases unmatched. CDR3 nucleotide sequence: TGTGCCACCAGACAGGGGGCCTTGACCGGGGAGCTGTTTTTT. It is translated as CATRQGALTGELFF. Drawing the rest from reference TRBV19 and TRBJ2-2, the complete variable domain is DGGITQSPKYLFRKEGQNVTLSCEQNLNHDAMYWYRQDPGQGLRLIYYSQIVNDFQKGDIAEGYSVSREKKESFPLTVTSAQKNPTAFYLCATRQGALTGELFFGEGSRLTVL.

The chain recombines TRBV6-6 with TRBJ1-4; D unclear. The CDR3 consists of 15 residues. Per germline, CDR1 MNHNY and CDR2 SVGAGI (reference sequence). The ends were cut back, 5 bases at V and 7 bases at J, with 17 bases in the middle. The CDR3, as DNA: TGTGCCAGCAGTCCCCCACCCAGAAATGGTGAAAAACTGTTTTTT. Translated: CASSPPPRNGEKLFF.

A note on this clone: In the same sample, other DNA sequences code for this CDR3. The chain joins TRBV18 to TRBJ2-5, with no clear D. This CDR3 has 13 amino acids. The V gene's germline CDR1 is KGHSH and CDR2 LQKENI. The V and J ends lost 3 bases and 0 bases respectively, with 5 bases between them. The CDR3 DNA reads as TGTGCCAGCTCACCGCGGTACCAAGAGACCCAGTACTTC. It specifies CASSPRYQETQYF.

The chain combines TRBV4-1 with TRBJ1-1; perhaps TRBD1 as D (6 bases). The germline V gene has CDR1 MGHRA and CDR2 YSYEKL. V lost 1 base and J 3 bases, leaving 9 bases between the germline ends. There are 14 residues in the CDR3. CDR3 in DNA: TGCGCCAGCAGCCAAGGCAGGGGATACACTGAAGCTTTCTTT. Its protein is CASSQGRGYTEAFF.

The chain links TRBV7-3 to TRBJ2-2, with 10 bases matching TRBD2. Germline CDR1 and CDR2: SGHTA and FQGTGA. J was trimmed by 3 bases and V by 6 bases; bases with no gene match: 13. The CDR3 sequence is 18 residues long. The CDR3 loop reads CASSSSSGRPGYTGELFF. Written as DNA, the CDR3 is TGTGCCAGCAGTTCGTCTAGCGGGAGACCCGGGTACACCGGGGAGCTGTTTTTT.

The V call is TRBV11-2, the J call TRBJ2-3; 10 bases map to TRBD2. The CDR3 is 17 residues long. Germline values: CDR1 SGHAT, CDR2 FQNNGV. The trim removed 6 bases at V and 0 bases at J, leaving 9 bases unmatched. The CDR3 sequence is CASSSQAGGDSTDTQYF. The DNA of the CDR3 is TGTGCCAGCAGTTCCCAAGCGGGAGGGGACAGCACAGATACGCAGTATTTT.

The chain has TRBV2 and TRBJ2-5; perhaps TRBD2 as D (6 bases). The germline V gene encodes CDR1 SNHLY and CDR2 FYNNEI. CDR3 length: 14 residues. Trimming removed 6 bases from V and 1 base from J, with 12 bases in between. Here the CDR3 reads CASSSGTSQETQYF. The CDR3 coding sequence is TGTGCCAGCAGCTCCGGGACTTCCCAAGAGACCCAGTACTTC.

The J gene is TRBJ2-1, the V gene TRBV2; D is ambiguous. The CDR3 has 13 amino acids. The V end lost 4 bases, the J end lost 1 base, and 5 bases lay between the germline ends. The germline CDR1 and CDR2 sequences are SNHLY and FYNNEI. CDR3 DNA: TGTGCCAGCAGTGTGACATCCTACAATGAGCAGTTCTTC. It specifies CASSVTSYNEQFF.

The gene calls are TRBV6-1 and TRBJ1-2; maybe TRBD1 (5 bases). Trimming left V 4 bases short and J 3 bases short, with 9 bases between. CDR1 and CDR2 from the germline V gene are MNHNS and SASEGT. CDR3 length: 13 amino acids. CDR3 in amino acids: CASSVRGDYGYTF. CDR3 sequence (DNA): TGTGCCAGCAGTGTTCGGGGGGACTATGGCTACACCTTC.

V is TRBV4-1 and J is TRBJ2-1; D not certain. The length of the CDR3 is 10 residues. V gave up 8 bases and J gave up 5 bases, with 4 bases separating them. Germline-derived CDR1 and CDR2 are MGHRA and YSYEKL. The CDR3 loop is CASGNNEQFF. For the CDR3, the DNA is TGCGCCAGCGGAAACAATGAGCAGTTCTTC.

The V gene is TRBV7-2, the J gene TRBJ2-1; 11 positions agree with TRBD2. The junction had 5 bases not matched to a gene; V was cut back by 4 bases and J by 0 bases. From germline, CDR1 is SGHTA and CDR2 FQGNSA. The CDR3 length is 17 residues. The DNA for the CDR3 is TGTGCCAGCAGCTCTCTAGCGGGGGGAAGCTCCTACAATGAGCAGTTCTTC. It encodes CASSSLAGGSSYNEQFF.

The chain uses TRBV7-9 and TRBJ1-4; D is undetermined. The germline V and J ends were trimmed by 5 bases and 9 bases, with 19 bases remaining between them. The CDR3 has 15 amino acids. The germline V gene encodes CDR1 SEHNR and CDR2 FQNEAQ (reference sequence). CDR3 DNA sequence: TGTGCCAGCAGCCCGGTGAGAACGATTCAAAAAAAACTGTTTTTT. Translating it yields CASSPVRTIQKKLFF. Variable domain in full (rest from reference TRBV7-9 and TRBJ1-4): DTGVSQNPRHKITKRGQNVTFRCDPISEHNRLYWYRQTLGQGPEFLTYFQNEAQLEKSRLLSDRFSAERPKGSFSTLEIQRTEQGDSAMYLCASSPVRTIQKKLFFGSGTQLSVL.

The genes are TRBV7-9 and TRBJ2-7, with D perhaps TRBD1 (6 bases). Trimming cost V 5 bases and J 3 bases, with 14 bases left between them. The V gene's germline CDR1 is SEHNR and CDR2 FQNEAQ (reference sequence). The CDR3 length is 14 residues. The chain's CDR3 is CASSPEGTFYEQYF. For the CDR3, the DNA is TGTGCCAGCAGCCCCGAAGGGACATTCTACGAGCAGTACTTC.

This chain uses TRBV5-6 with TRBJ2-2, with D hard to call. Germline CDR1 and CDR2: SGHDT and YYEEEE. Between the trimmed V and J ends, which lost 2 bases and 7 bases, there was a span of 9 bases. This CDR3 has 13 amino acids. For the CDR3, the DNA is TGTGCCAGCAGCTTCAAAGGGAACGGGGAGCTGTTTTTT. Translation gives CASSFKGNGELFF. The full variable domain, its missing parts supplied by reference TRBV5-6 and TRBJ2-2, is DAGVTQSPTHLIKTRGQQVTLRCSPKSGHDTVSWYQQALGQGPQFIFQYYEEEERQRGNFPDRFSGHQFPNYSSELNVNALLLGDSALYLCASSFKGNGELFFGEGSRLTVL.

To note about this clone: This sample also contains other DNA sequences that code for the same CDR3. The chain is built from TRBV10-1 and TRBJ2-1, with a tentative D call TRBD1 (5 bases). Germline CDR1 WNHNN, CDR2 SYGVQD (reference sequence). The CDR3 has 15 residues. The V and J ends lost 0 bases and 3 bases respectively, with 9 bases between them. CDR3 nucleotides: TGCGCCAGCAGTGAGTCGGGTCAGGGCTACAATGAGCAGTTCTTC. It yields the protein CASSESGQGYNEQFF.

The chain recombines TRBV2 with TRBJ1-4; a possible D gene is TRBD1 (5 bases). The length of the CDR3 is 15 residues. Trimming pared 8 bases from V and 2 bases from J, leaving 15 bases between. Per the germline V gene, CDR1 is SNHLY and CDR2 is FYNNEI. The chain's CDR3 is CASWGLGGTNEKLFF. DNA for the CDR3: TGTGCCAGCTGGGGACTAGGTGGGACTAATGAAAAACTGTTTTTT.

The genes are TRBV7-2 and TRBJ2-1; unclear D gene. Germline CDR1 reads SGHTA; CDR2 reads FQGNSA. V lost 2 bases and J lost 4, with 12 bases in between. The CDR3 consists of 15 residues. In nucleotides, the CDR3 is TGTGCCAGCAGCTTAATGGCGGATGCGTACAATGAGCAGTTCTTC. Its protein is CASSLMADAYNEQFF. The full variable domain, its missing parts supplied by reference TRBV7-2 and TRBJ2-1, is GAGVSQSPSNKVTEKGKDVELRCDPISGHTALYWYRQSLGQGLEFLIYFQGNSAPDKSGLPSDRFSAERTGGSVSTLTIQRTQQEDSAVYLCASSLMADAYNEQFFGPGTRLTVL.

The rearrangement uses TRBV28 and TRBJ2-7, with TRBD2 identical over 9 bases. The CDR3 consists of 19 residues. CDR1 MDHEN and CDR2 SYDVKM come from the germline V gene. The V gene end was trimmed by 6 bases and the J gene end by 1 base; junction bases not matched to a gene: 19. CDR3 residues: CASRNRRLAGLTNSYEQYF. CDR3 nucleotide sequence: TGTGCCAGCAGGAATCGTCGTCTAGCGGGATTAACGAATTCCTACGAGCAGTACTTC.

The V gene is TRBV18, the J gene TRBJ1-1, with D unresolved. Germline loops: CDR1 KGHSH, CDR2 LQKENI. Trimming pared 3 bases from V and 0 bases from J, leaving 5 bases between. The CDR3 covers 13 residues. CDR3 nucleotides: TGTGCCAGCTCACCTATCCTGAACACTGAAGCTTTCTTT. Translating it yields CASSPILNTEAFF.

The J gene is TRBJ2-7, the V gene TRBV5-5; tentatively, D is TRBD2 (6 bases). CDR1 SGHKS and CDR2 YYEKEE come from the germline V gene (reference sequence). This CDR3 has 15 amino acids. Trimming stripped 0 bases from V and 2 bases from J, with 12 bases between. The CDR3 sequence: CASSLAGSGAYEQYF. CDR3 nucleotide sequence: TGTGCCAGCAGCTTGGCGGGATCGGGGGCCTACGAGCAGTACTTC.

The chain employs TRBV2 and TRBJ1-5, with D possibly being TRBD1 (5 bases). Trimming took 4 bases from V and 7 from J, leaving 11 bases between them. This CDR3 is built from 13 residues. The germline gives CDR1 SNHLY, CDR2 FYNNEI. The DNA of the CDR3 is TGTGCCAGCAGTGTACGGGGGATCCAGCCCCAGCATTTT. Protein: CASSVRGIQPQHF.

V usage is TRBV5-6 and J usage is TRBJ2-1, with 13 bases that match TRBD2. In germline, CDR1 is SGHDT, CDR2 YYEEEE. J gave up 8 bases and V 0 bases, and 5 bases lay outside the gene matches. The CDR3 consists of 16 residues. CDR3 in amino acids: CASSLDSLAGGHEQFF. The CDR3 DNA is TGTGCCAGCAGCTTGGATTCACTAGCGGGAGGGCATGAGCAGTTCTTC.

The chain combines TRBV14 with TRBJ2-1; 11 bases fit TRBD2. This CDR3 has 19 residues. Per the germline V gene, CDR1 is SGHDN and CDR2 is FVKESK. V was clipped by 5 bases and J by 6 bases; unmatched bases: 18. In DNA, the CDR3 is TGTGCCAGCAGCTCCGGACTAGCGGGCCGGATAAAAGGGGGCAATGAGCAGTTCTTC. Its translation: CASSSGLAGRIKGGNEQFF.

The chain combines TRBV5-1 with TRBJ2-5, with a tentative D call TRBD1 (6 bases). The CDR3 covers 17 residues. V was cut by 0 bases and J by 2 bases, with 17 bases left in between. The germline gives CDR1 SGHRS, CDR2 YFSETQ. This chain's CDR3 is CASSLGVQGFRQETQYF. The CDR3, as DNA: TGCGCCAGCAGCTTGGGTGTCCAGGGGTTCCGTCAAGAGACCCAGTACTTC.

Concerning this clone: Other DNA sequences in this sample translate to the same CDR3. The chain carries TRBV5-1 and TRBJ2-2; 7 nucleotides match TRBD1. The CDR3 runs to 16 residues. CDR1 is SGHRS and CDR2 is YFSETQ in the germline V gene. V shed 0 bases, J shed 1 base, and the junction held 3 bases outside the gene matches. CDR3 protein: CASSLAQGVNTGELFF. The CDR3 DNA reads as TGCGCCAGCAGCTTGGCCCAGGGGGTGAACACCGGGGAGCTGTTTTTT.

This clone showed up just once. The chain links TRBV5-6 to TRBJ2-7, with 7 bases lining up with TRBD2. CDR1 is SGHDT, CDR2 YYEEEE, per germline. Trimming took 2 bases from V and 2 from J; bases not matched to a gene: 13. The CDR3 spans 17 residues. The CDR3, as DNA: TGTGCCAGCAGCTTTCAACTAGCGACCCAAGGGCCCTACGAGCAGTACTTC. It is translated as CASSFQLATQGPYEQYF.

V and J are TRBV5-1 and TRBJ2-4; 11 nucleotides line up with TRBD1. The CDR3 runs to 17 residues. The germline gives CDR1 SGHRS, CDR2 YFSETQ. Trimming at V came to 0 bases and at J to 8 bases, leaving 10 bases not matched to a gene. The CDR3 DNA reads TGCGCCAGCAGCTTGGGACCCCGGACAGGGGGCGCGGACATTCAGTACTTC. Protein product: CASSLGPRTGGADIQYF.